Given below is one T cell receptor beta chain in context. Its antigen is unknown. Base qualities are not at hand, and no much larger clone is one base apart. This specimen belongs to a study of shared clonotypes between healthy human individuals (TCRdb year 2020). For context, the study as a whole: Three men and a couple of women, aged 18 to 49 years, made up the cohort. For each donor, three plates each were used for CD4 naive and CD4 memory, two plates were used for CD8 naive, and one plate was used for CD8 memory. To estimate repertoire size and how much clonotypes are shared between individuals, the study performed deep sequencing of blood TCR repertoires from 4 to 6 healthy adults. Libraries were prepared and TCR repertoires were sequenced by different laboratories using diverse techniques, in order to increase sequencing depth and limit assay-specific biases. Between about 0.85 and 9.5 billion PBMCs per donor were obtained by leukapheresis. The research as a whole found: Because the study included a small number of donors, the genetic and exposure-history diversity represented was limited. Even with the large sequencing depth, rarefaction of the sorted-subset datasets indicated that sequencing was incomplete. Compared with non-shared clonotypes, clonotypes shared by all four sorted-subset donors had higher generation probabilities. Across a handful of donors, about 4.5% of naive CD4, roughly 3.5% of naive CD8, 2.3% of memory CD4, and roughly 0.41% of memory CD8 clonotypes were shared. Larger estimated clonotype richness was generally found for naive subsets than for memory subsets. Sampling was restricted to blood, and TCR repertoires in tissues likely differ from the TCR repertoires found in blood. Pairwise subsampling led to the expectation that sequencing depth would affect the degree of clonotype sharing among donors.

Healthy HIV-negative adults with no recently reported acute infections or vaccinations were included as donors. Every donor was a Caucasian adult living in Nashville, Tennessee, USA. The CD8 memory samples were a combination of magnetically selected CD45RO+ cells and CCR7-negative CD45RA+ effector memory (TemRA) cells. After blood collection by leukapheresis, PBMCs were isolated using Ficoll-Histopaque density gradient centrifugation and then cryopreserved in the vapor phase of liquid nitrogen. Analytical flow cytometry was used to check the purity and quantity of each magnetically sorted T cell population. Genomic DNA was isolated from every sorted fraction and measured by UV absorbance on a Nanodrop 2000c. Using the deep immunoSEQ assay, TCR CDR3 regions were amplified from genomic DNA by multiplex PCR. Genomic DNA extracted from each cell subset was distributed evenly over all wells of several immunoSEQ 96-well plates, and each plate served as one replicate. For sorted subsets, 200 to 250 ng genomic DNA, equal to tens of thousands of T cell genomes, was loaded into each replicate PCR. Purified libraries were measured with a Qubit 3.0 fluorometer, size-checked on a Bioanalyzer 2100, and measured again with the KAPA Library Quantification kit. Each immunoSEQ 96-well plate was sequenced on its own single-read 150-cycle Illumina NextSeq 550 flow cell. From the authors' description of their analysis: Because only junctional sequences without quality scores were contained in the immunoSEQ output, filtering matching that applied to full-length reads could not be performed. Sequences were annotated with PyIR, a Python wrapper for IgBLAST v1.9, and V/J genes and CDR3 were assigned using IMGT germline references. Reads with weak V/J assignments (E-value above 1e-6), missing CDR3, stop codons, out-of-frame junctions, or ambiguous translated residues were removed. V3J clonotypes were defined by identical inferred V gene, J gene, and CDR3 amino acid sequence. To compute the percentage overlap between repertoires, the number of shared unique clonotypes was divided by the size of the smaller repertoire. Three approaches were used to assess repertoire richness: RTK rarefaction, the Chao1 estimator, and Recon v2.1 estimates of unobserved clonotypes. Generation probabilities for all TCRbeta clonotypes obtained by the gDNA method from several donors were computed using OLGA. TCRdb limited this immuneACCESS table to in-frame rearrangements with V and J called. A share of clones is missing; checked studies link under half to unresolved V genes, and the rest is unexplained. V and J calls and clone size come straight from that table; D and trimming were deduced from the DNA. This sample has about 96,000 clones in its table, and 60% to 75% of those were observed once. In total, the top ten clones hold 45% to 55% of the sample.

CDR1 and CDR2 were assigned from the germline V gene (reference sequence) as GTSNPN and SVGIG. The CDR3 has 14 amino acids, counting the end cysteine and phenylalanine. Only the CDR3 part of the read is kept: 42 bases, read in frame from the first base. V is pared back by 2 bases and J by 3 bases, with 14 bases lying between the germline termini. The TCR comes from a young man in good health. Recombination linked TRBV30 to TRBJ2-7; possibly the D gene is TRBD2, per 5 matching bases. Sequencing used memory CD8+ T cells sorted from blood. The cell subset or site label, read with the paper, signifies: CD45RO+ cells pooled with CCR7-negative TemRA cells. The CDR3 corresponds to CAWSPSPGVYEQYF. The sequenced DNA is TGTGCCTGGAGTCCCTCTCCCGGGGTCTACGAGCAGTACTTC. Beyond the CDR3, the reference TRBV30 and TRBJ2-7 genes provide the residues; the full variable domain reads: SQTIHQWPATLVQPVGSPLSLECTVEGTSNPNLYWYRQAAGRGLQLLFYSVGIGQISSEVPQNLSASRPQDRQFILSSKKLLLSDSGFYLCAWSPSPGVYEQYFGPGTRLTVT.